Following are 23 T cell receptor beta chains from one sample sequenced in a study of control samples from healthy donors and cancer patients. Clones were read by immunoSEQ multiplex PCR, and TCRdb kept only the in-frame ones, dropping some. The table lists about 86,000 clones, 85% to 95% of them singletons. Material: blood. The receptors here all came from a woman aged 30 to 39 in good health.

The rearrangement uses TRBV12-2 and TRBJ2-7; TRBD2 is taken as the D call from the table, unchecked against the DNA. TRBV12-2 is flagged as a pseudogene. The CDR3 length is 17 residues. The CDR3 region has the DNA TGTGCAAGTCGCTTAGCCAGACGACTAGCGGGGTTCTACGAGCAGTACTTC. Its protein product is CASRLARRLAGFYEQYF.

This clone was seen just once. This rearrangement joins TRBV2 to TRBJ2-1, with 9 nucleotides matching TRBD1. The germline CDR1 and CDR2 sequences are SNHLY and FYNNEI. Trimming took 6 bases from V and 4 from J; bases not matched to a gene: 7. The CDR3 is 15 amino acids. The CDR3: CASRTGTGMYNEQFF. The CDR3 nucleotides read TGTGCCAGCAGAACCGGGACAGGGATGTACAATGAGCAGTTCTTC. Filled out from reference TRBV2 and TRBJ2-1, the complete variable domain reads EPEVTQTPSHQVTQMGQEVILRCVPISNHLYFYWYRQILGQKVEFLVSFYNNEISEKSEIFDDQFSVERPDGSNFTLKIRSTKLEDSAMYFCASRTGTGMYNEQFFGPGTRLTVL.

The CDR3 region is CASSLATGWYGYTF. CDR3 nucleotide sequence: TGTGCCAGCAGCTTGGCTACAGGGTGGTACGGCTACACCTTC. The chain couples TRBV5-4 to TRBJ1-2; D perhaps matches TRBD1 (6 bases). V lost 0 bases and J lost 8, with 14 bases in between. Germline CDR1 reads SGHNT; CDR2 reads YYREEE (reference sequence). The CDR3 covers 14 residues.

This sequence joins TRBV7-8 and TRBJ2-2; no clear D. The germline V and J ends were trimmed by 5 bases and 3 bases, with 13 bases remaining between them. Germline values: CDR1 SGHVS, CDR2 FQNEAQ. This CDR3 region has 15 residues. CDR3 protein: CASSPEGYYTGELFF. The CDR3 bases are TGTGCCAGCAGCCCTGAAGGCTACTACACCGGGGAGCTGTTTTTT.

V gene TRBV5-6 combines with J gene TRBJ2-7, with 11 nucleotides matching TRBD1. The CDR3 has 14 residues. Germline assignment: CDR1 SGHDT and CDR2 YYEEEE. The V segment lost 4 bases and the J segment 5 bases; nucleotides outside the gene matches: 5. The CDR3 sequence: CASSPGQGADEQYF. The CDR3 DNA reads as TGTGCCAGCAGCCCTGGACAGGGGGCGGACGAGCAGTACTTC.

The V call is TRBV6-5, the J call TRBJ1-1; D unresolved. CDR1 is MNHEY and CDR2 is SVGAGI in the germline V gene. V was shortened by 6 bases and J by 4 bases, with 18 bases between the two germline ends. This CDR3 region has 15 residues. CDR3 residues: CASRDYSSLGTEAFF. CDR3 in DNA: TGTGCCAGCAGGGATTATAGCTCCCTGGGCACTGAAGCTTTCTTT.

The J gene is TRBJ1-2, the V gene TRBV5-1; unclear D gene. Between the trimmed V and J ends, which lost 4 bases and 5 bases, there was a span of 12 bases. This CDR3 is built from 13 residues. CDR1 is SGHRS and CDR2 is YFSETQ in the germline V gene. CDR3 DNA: TGCGCCAGCAGCCCTATGGGCCTTTATGGCTACACCTTC. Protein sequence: CASSPMGLYGYTF.

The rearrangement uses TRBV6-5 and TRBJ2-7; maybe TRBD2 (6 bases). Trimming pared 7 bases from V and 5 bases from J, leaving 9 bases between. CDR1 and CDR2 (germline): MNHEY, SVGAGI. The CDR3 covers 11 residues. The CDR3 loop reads CASTGANEQYF. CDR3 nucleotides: TGTGCCAGCACGGGAGCGAACGAGCAGTACTTC.

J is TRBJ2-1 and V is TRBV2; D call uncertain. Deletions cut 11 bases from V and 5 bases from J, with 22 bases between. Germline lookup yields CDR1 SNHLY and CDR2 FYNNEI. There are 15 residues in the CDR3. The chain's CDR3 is CASSATTVLNNEQFF. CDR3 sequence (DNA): TGTGCCTCATCTGCCACGACTGTCCTCAACAATGAGCAGTTCTTC.

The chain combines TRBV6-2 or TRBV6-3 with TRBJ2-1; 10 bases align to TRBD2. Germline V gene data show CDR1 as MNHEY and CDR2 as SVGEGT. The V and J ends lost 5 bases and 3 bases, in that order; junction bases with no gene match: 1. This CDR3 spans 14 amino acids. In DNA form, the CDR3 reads TGTGCCAGCAGTCTAGCGGGAGTCTACAATGAGCAGTTCTTC. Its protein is CASSLAGVYNEQFF.

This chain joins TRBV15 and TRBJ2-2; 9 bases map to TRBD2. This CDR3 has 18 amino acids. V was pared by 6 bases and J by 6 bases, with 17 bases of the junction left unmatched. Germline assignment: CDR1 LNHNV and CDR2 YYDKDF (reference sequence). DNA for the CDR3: TGTGCCACCAGAAACGGGGGCGTGGCGGGGGGGCCCGCCGGGGAGCTGTTTTTT. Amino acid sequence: CATRNGGVAGGPAGELFF. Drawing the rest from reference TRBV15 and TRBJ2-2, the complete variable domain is DAMVIQNPRYQVTQFGKPVTLSCSQTLNHNVMYWYQQKSSQAPKLLFHYYDKDFNNEADTPDNFQSRRPNTSFCFLDIRSPGLGDTAMYLCATRNGGVAGGPAGELFFGEGSRLTVL.

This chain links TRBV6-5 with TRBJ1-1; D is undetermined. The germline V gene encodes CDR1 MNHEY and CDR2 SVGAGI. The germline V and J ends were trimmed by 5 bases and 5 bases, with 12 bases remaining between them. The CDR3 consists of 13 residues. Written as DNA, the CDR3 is TGTGCCAGCAGTCGAACGCATCTAACTGAAGCTTTCTTT. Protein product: CASSRTHLTEAFF.

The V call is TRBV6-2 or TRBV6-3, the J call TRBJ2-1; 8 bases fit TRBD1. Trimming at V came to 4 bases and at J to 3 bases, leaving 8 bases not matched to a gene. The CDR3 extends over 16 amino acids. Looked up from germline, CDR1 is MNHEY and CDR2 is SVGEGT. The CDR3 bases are TGTGCCAGCAGTTCCGTGGACAGGGCCTACTACAATGAGCAGTTCTTC. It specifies CASSSVDRAYYNEQFF.

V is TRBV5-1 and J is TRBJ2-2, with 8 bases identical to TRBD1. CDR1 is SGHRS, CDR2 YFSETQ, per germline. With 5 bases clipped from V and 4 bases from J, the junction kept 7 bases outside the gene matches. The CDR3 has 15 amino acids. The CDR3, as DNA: TGCGCCAGCAGAGCGGACAGGGTTGCCACCGGGGAGCTGTTTTTT. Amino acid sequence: CASRADRVATGELFF.

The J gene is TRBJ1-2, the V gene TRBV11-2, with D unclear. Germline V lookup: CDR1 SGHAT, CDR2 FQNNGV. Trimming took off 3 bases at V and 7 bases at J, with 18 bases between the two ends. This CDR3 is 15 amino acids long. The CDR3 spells CASSFAQTSRTGYTF. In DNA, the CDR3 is TGTGCCAGCAGCTTCGCCCAAACTTCTCGGACTGGCTACACCTTC.

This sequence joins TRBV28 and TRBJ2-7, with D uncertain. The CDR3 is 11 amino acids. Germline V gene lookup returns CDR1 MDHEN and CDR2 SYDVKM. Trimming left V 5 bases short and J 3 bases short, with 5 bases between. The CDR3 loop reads CASSTYYEQYF. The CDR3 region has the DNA TGTGCCAGCAGTACCTACTACGAGCAGTACTTC. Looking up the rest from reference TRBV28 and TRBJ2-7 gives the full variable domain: DVKVTQSSRYLVKRTGEKVFLECVQDMDHENMFWYRQDPGLGLRLIYFSYDVKMKEKGDIPEGYSVSREKKERFSLILESASTNQTSMYLCASSTYYEQYFGPGTRLTVT.

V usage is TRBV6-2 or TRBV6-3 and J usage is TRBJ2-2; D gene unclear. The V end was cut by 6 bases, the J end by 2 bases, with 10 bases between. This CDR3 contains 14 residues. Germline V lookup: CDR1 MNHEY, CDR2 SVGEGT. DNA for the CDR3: TGTGCCAGCAGCAGACGGGCAAACACCGGGGAGCTGTTTTTT. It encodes CASSRRANTGELFF.

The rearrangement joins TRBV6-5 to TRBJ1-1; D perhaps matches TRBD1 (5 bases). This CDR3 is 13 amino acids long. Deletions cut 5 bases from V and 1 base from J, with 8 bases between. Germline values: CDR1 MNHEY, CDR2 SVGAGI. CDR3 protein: CASSRGRNTEAFF. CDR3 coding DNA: TGTGCCAGCAGTAGGGGAAGGAACACTGAAGCTTTCTTT.

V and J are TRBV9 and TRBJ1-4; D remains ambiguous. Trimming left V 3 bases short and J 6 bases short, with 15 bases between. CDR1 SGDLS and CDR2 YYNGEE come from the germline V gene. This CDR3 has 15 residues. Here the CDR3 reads CASSGHAGLYEKLFF. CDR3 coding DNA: TGTGCCAGCAGCGGCCACGCCGGGCTTTATGAAAAACTGTTTTTT.

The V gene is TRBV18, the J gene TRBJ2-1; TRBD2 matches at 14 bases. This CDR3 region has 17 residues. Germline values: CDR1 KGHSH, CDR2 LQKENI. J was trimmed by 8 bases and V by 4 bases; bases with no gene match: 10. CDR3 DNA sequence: TGTGCCAGCTCACATGAGACTAGCGGGAGGGTTATCTATGAGCAGTTCTTC. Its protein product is CASSHETSGRVIYEQFF. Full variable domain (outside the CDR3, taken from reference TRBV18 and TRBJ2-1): NAGVMQNPRHLVRRRGQEARLRCSPMKGHSHVYWYRQLPEEGLKFMVYLQKENIIDESGMPKERFSAEFPKEGPSILRIQQVVRGDSAAYFCASSHETSGRVIYEQFFGPGTRLTVL.

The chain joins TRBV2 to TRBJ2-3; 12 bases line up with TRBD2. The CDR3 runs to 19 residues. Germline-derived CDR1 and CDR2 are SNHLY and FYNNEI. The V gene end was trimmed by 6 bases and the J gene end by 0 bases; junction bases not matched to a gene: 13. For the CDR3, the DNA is TGTGCCAGCAGGGGAATGACTAGCGGGAGCCGTCTAAGCACAGATACGCAGTATTTT. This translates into CASRGMTSGSRLSTDTQYF.

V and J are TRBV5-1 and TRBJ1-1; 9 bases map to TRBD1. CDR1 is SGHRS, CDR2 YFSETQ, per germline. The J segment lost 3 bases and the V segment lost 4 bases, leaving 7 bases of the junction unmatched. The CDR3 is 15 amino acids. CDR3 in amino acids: CASSADRGSYTEAFF. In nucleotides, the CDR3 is TGCGCCAGCAGCGCTGACAGGGGGTCTTACACTGAAGCTTTCTTT.

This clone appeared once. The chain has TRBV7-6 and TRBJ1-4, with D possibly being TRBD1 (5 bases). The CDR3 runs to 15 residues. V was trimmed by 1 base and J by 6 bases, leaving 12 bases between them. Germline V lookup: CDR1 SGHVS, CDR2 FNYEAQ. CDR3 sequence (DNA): TGTGCCAGCAGCTTAGTCGGGGGGAGTTATGAAAAACTGTTTTTT. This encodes CASSLVGGSYEKLFF.